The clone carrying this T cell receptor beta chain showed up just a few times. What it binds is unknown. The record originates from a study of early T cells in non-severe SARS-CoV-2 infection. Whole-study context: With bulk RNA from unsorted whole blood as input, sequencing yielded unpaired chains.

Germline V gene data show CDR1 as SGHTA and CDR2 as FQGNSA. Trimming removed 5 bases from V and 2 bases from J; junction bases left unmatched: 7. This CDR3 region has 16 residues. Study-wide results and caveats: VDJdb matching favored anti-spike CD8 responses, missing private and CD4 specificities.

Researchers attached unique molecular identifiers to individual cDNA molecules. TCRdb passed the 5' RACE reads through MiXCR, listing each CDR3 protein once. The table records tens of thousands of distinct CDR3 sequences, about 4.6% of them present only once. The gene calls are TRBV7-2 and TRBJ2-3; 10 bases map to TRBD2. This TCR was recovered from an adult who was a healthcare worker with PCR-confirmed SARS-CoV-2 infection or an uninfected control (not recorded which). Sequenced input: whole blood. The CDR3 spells CASSSGLAVLTDTQYF. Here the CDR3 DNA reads TGTGCCAGCAGCAGTGGACTAGCGGTTCTCACAGATACGCAGTATTTT.